These 32 T cell receptor beta chains originate from one sample sequenced in a study of cytomegalovirus exposure and HLA in healthy donors. The study ran its PCR with 60 Vbeta and 13 Jbeta primers. This table comes from immunoSEQ multiplex PCR, and its TCRdb copy is limited to in-frame clones, with some not included. In the table there are 210,000 or so clones, around 80% of which are singletons. What was sequenced was PBMCs. These receptors all stem from a boy between 10 and 17 years old in good health and CMV-seronegative.

The chain joins TRBV10-2 to TRBJ2-5; TRBD1 matches 7 bases. In germline, CDR1 is WSHSY, CDR2 SAAADI. With V trimmed by 6 bases and J by 5 bases, 12 bases remained unmatched. The CDR3 totals 15 residues. Here the CDR3 DNA reads TGCGCCAGCAGCCCGACAGGGTTGGGTAGGGAGACCCAGTACTTC. Translated, it gives CASSPTGLGRETQYF.

The genes are TRBV4-1 and TRBJ1-2; D is unresolved. This CDR3 has 13 amino acids. The V and J ends lost 3 bases and 7 bases respectively, with 12 bases between them. The germline gives CDR1 MGHRA, CDR2 YSYEKL. This chain's CDR3 is CASSQLRGRGYTF. The DNA for the CDR3 is TGCGCCAGCAGCCAGCTCCGAGGCCGTGGCTACACCTTC.

The chain has TRBV7-6 and TRBJ2-7, with D perhaps TRBD2 (5 bases). V was pared by 3 bases and J by 1 base, with 7 bases between. Looked up from germline, CDR1 is SGHVS and CDR2 is FNYEAQ. This CDR3 is 13 amino acids long. Here the CDR3 reads CASSLGESYEQYF. CDR3 DNA: TGTGCCAGCAGCTTGGGAGAGTCCTACGAGCAGTACTTC.

This chain uses TRBV19 with TRBJ2-7; no firm D call. CDR1 LNHDA and CDR2 SQIVND come from the germline V gene (reference sequence). There are 14 residues in the CDR3. V was clipped by 0 bases and J by 2 bases, with 8 bases between them. CDR3 protein: CASSIDAETYEQYF. The CDR3, as DNA: TGTGCCAGTAGTATAGATGCAGAAACCTACGAGCAGTACTTC.

The J gene is TRBJ2-3, the V gene TRBV29-1; TRBD2 aligns across 12 bases. CDR1 is SQVTM, CDR2 ANQGSEA, per germline. The length of the CDR3 is 15 residues. Germline trimming cut 4 bases from V and 4 bases from J; bases unmatched to any gene: 6. Here the CDR3 DNA reads TGCAGCGTTGCCCAGACTAGCGGGAGATCAGATACGCAGTATTTT. This codes for CSVAQTSGRSDTQYF.

The chain is built from TRBV6-5 and TRBJ1-3; D unclear. The CDR3 totals 15 residues. Trimming took off 6 bases at V and 0 bases at J, with 12 bases between the two ends. The V gene's germline CDR1 is MNHEY and CDR2 SVGAGI. The CDR3 loop is CASRVDKSSGNTIYF. CDR3 nucleotides: TGTGCCAGCAGAGTTGACAAGAGCTCTGGAAACACCATATATTTT.

The chain is built from TRBV19 and TRBJ2-7; possibly TRBD2 for D (6 bases). CDR1 and CDR2 from the germline V gene are LNHDA and SQIVND (reference sequence). The CDR3 sequence is 13 residues long. The V gene lost 5 bases and the J gene lost 7 bases, with 15 bases spanning the gap. CDR3 in DNA: TGTGCCAGTAGTTGGGGGGAGTTCGAAGAGCAGTACTTC. Residues: CASSWGEFEEQYF.

This rearrangement joins TRBV29-1 to TRBJ2-3; weak D call: TRBD2 (5 bases). Trimming removed 1 base from V and 6 bases from J, with 20 bases in between. Germline V gives CDR1 SQVTM, CDR2 ANQGSEA. The CDR3 sequence is 16 residues long. The CDR3 loop is CSVEGAVAPKRDTQYF. The DNA for the CDR3 is TGCAGCGTTGAAGGGGCGGTAGCGCCTAAACGGGATACGCAGTATTTT.

V is TRBV7-6 and J is TRBJ1-1; D call uncertain. Between the trimmed V and J ends, which lost 7 bases and 1 base, there was a span of 7 bases. Germline V gene sequence: CDR1 SGHVS, CDR2 FNYEAQ. CDR3 length equals 12 residues. The CDR3 coding sequence is TGTGCCAGCACCCCAGGGAACACTGAAGCTTTCTTT. This encodes CASTPGNTEAFF. Full variable domain (missing parts from reference TRBV7-6 and TRBJ1-1): GAGVSQSPRYKVTKRGQDVALRCDPISGHVSLYWYRQALGQGPEFLTYFNYEAQQDKSGLPNDRFSAERPEGSISTLTIQRTEQRDSAMYRCASTPGNTEAFFGQGTRLTVV.

V and J are TRBV7-6 and TRBJ1-6; D gene ambiguous. Germline V gives CDR1 SGHVS, CDR2 FNYEAQ. CDR3 length: 16 residues. The ends were cut back, 1 base at V and 2 bases at J, with 9 bases in the middle. CDR3 loop: CASSLGRPAYNSPLHF. CDR3 DNA: TGTGCCAGCAGCTTAGGTCGCCCGGCCTATAATTCACCCCTCCACTTT.

The genes are TRBV5-6 and TRBJ1-6, with D uncertain. V gave up 0 bases and J gave up 1 base, with 11 bases separating them. The CDR3 totals 17 residues. CDR1 and CDR2 (germline): SGHDT, YYEEEE. The CDR3 region has the DNA TGTGCCAGCAGCTTGGTCGGGGTGGAATCCTATAATTCACCCCTCCACTTT. Its translation: CASSLVGVESYNSPLHF. Based on the CDR3 plus reference TRBV5-6 and TRBJ1-6, the full variable domain is DAGVTQSPTHLIKTRGQQVTLRCSPKSGHDTVSWYQQALGQGPQFIFQYYEEEERQRGNFPDRFSGHQFPNYSSELNVNALLLGDSALYLCASSLVGVESYNSPLHFGNGTRLTVT.

The gene calls are TRBV5-4 and TRBJ2-3, with 8 bases that match TRBD2. This CDR3 region has 16 residues. Germline CDR1 SGHNT, CDR2 YYREEE (reference sequence). V lost 2 bases and J lost 3; bases outside the gene matches: 8. Written as DNA, the CDR3 is TGTGCCAGCAGCTTCGGCGGGGGGTATCGAACAGATACGCAGTATTTT. Translating it yields CASSFGGGYRTDTQYF.

The rearrangement links TRBV30 to TRBJ2-7; D may be TRBD1 (5 bases). CDR3 length equals 12 residues. V dropped 4 bases and J dropped 2 bases, with 9 bases sitting between them. The germline CDR1 and CDR2 sequences are GTSNPN and SVGIG (reference sequence). In nucleotides, the CDR3 is TGTGCCTGGACGCTGGGGCCCTACGAGCAGTACTTC. Its protein product is CAWTLGPYEQYF.

Turning to this clone: The junction does not match germline at one end; this may be a read error. V and J are TRBV6-5 and TRBJ1-5; unclear D gene. CDR1 MNHEY and CDR2 SVGAGI come from the germline V gene. The CDR3 loop spans 13 amino acids. Here the CDR3 DNA reads TGTGCCAGCAGTTACGACGAGCGTCAGCCCCAGCGTTTT. The encoded protein is CASSYDERQPQRF.

The CDR3 sequence: CASQALAKNIQYF. The CDR3 bases are TGTGCCAGTCAGGCGCTAGCCAAAAACATTCAGTACTTC. The V call is TRBV11-2, the J call TRBJ2-4; D not resolved. This CDR3 is built from 13 residues. Germline V CDR1 and CDR2: SGHAT, FQNNGV. V lost 9 bases and J 0 bases, leaving 9 bases between the germline ends.

About this clone: A junction boundary mismatches the germline segment, possibly from a read error. This chain uses TRBV11-3 with TRBJ1-1; 10 bases match TRBD1. The V gene's germline CDR1 is SGHNT and CDR2 YENEEA. The CDR3 length is 14 residues. The CDR3 spells CVSSSTGGYTEAFF. The CDR3, as DNA: TGTGTCAGCAGCTCGACAGGGGGCTATACTGAAGCTTTCTTT.

DNA of the CDR3: TGCGCCAGCAGCCCCGGACCGACTCAGGGGGTCCACAGGAGCTACACCTTC. Its protein product is CASSPGPTQGVHRSYTF. This chain connects TRBV4-1 to TRBJ1-2, with 7 bases lining up with TRBD1. Trimming removed 4 bases from V and 9 bases from J; junction bases left unmatched: 20. Germline CDR1 MGHRA, CDR2 YSYEKL. CDR3 length equals 17 residues.

The chain recombines TRBV11-2 with TRBJ2-5; D possibly corresponds to TRBD2 (5 bases). The CDR3 contains 14 residues. Germline V gene lookup returns CDR1 SGHAT and CDR2 FQNNGV. Deletions cut 4 bases from V and 3 bases from J, with 12 bases between. CDR3 in DNA: TGTGCCAGCAGCTCCGGCGGGCTTAAAGAGACCCAGTACTTC. Its translation: CASSSGGLKETQYF.

The rearrangement uses TRBV5-5 and TRBJ1-2; D is undetermined. The germline CDR1 and CDR2 sequences are SGHKS and YYEKEE (reference sequence). The CDR3 totals 14 residues. Deletions cut 5 bases from V and 2 bases from J, with 13 bases between. Here the CDR3 reads CASRPVPRNYGYTF. The CDR3 DNA reads as TGTGCCAGCAGACCCGTTCCCAGAAACTATGGCTACACCTTC.

V gene TRBV6-1 combines with J gene TRBJ1-4, with 9 bases matching TRBD1. The CDR3 has 14 amino acids. Germline V gene sequence: CDR1 MNHNS, CDR2 SASEGT. The ends lost 11 bases at V and 7 bases at J; junction bases unmatched: 11. DNA of the CDR3: TGTGCCGCGGACCTACAGGGGGCGCGTGAAAAACTGTTTTTT. Protein product: CAADLQGAREKLFF.

The chain uses TRBV6-5 and TRBJ1-2; D is uncertain. Deletions cut 5 bases from V and 8 bases from J, with 15 bases between. Germline lookup yields CDR1 MNHEY and CDR2 SVGAGI. CDR3 length equals 13 residues. The CDR3 sequence: CASSPFPIRGYTF. The CDR3 nucleotides read TGTGCCAGCAGTCCTTTCCCCATCCGGGGCTACACCTTC.

V gene TRBV10-3 combines with J gene TRBJ2-3; no definite D call. The germline gives CDR1 ENHRY, CDR2 SYGVKD. The V end was cut by 9 bases, the J end by 4 bases, with 14 bases between. The length of the CDR3 is 13 residues. DNA of the CDR3: TGTGCCATTTATCAAGAAACATCAGATACGCAGTATTTT. Its translation is CAIYQETSDTQYF.

CDR3 sequence reads: CASSQRSTTGELFF. The CDR3 bases are TGTGCCAGCAGCCAACGCTCTACCACCGGGGAGCTGTTTTTT. The chain is built from TRBV14 and TRBJ2-2; the D is unclear. The CDR3 consists of 14 residues. Germline assignment: CDR1 SGHDN and CDR2 FVKESK. Trimming pared 2 bases from V and 4 bases from J, leaving 8 bases between.

The V and J genes are TRBV30 and TRBJ1-1, with D unresolved. Germline V gene data show CDR1 as GTSNPN and CDR2 as SVGIG (reference sequence). Deletions cut 3 bases from V and 1 base from J, with 15 bases between. This CDR3 has 15 residues. The CDR3: CAWSLSLEGNTEAFF. CDR3 bases: TGTGCCTGGAGCCTAAGCCTTGAGGGGAACACTGAAGCTTTCTTT.

The chain couples TRBV5-1 to TRBJ1-2; tentatively, D is TRBD1 (5 bases). The V and J ends lost 5 bases and 1 base respectively, with 18 bases between them. CDR3 length equals 16 residues. CDR1 SGHRS and CDR2 YFSETQ come from the germline V gene. CDR3 amino acids: CASSSNGGGNNYGYTF. The CDR3 region has the DNA TGCGCCAGCAGTTCCAACGGCGGGGGGAATAACTATGGCTACACCTTC.

CDR3 bases: TGTGCCTGGAGTACAGGACTAGCGTCTTCTGGAGATACGCAGTATTTT. Translated: CAWSTGLASSGDTQYF. The chain recombines TRBV30 with TRBJ2-3; the match to TRBD2 covers 9 bases. The trim removed 2 bases at V and 5 bases at J, leaving 11 bases unmatched. Germline lookup yields CDR1 GTSNPN and CDR2 SVGIG (reference sequence). CDR3 length: 16 amino acids.

The chain combines TRBV30 with TRBJ1-3; TRBD1 agrees at 8 bases. V trimming: 1 base; J trimming: 16 bases; junction bases outside the gene matches: 15. The germline V gene has CDR1 GTSNPN and CDR2 SVGIG (reference sequence). The CDR3 has 14 residues. Here the CDR3 reads CAWSAAGQATADYF. In DNA, the CDR3 is TGTGCCTGGAGTGCCGCGGGACAGGCAACGGCGGACTATTTT.

The rearrangement uses TRBV27 and TRBJ2-7; D perhaps matches TRBD2 (5 bases). The V end was cut by 4 bases, the J end by 3 bases, with 13 bases between. CDR3 length: 14 residues. Looked up from germline, CDR1 is MNHEY and CDR2 is SMNVEV (reference sequence). For the CDR3, the DNA is TGTGCCAGCAGTTCATCCGGACTGAGCTACGAGCAGTACTTC. It codes for CASSSSGLSYEQYF.

The CDR3 is CASSQFTSMYTQYF. Here the CDR3 DNA reads TGCGCCAGCAGCCAATTCACTAGTATGTATACGCAGTATTTT. V and J are TRBV4-1 and TRBJ2-3; D might be TRBD2 (5 bases). CDR1 is MGHRA and CDR2 is YSYEKL in the germline V gene. There are 14 residues in the CDR3. Trimming pared 2 bases from V and 7 bases from J, leaving 13 bases between.

This chain uses TRBV5-1 with TRBJ2-3, with 7 bases aligning to TRBD2. The CDR3 contains 15 residues. The V and J ends lost 2 bases and 2 bases, in that order; junction bases with no gene match: 5. Germline loops: CDR1 SGHRS, CDR2 YFSETQ. The CDR3, as DNA: TGCGCCAGCAGCTTCCGAGCGGGGAACACAGATACGCAGTATTTT. This codes for CASSFRAGNTDTQYF.

The sample holds one count of this clone. The V and J genes are TRBV4-1 and TRBJ1-2, with 7 bases lining up with TRBD1. This CDR3 is 13 amino acids long. Germline V lookup: CDR1 MGHRA, CDR2 YSYEKL. V shed 4 bases, J shed 2 bases, and the junction held 1 base outside the gene matches. The CDR3: CASSPTGNYGYTF. The CDR3 nucleotides are TGCGCCAGCAGCCCGACAGGGAACTATGGCTACACCTTC.

This chain uses TRBV6-5 with TRBJ2-3, with TRBD2 matching over 10 bases. The CDR3 is 14 amino acids. CDR1 is MNHEY, CDR2 SVGAGI, per germline. With V trimmed by 5 bases and J by 5 bases, 4 bases remained unmatched. In nucleotides, the CDR3 is TGTGCCAGCAGTAGCGGGGGGGAGGAAGATACGCAGTATTTT. Translated, it gives CASSSGGEEDTQYF.